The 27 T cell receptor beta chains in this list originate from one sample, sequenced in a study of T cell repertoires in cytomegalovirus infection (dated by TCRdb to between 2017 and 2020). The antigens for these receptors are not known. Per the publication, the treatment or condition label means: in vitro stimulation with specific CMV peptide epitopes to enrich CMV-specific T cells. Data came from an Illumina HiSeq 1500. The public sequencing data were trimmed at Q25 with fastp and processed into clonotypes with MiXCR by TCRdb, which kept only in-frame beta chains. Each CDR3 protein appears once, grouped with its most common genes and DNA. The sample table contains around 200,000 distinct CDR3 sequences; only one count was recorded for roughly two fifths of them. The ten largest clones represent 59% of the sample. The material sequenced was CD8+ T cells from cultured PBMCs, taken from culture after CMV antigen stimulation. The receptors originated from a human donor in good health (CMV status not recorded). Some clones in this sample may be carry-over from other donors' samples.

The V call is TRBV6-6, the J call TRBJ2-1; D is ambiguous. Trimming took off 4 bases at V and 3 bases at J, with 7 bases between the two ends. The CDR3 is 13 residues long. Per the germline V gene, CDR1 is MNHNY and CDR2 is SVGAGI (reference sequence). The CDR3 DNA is TGTGCCAGCAGTTCCCAGAACTACAATGAGCAGTTCTTC. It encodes CASSSQNYNEQFF.

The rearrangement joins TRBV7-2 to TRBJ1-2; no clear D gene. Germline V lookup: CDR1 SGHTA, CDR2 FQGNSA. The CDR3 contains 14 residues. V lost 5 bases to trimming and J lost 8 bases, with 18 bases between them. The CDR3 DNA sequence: TGTGCCAGCAGCCCCGGATGGGTTGTGATCGGCTACACCTTC. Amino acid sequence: CASSPGWVVIGYTF.

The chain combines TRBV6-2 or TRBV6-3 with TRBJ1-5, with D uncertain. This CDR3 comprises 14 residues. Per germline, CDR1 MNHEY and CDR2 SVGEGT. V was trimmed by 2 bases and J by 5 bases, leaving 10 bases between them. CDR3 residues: CASSYTRADQPQHF. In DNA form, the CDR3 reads TGTGCCAGCAGTTACACCCGCGCTGATCAGCCCCAGCATTTT.

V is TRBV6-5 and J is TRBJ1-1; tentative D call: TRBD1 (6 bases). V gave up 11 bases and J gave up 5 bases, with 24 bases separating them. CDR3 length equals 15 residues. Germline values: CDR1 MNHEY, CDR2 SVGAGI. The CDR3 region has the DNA TGTGCCTCGAGAACTGAAAGGACAGCAGGGACTGAAGCTTTCTTT. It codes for CASRTERTAGTEAFF.

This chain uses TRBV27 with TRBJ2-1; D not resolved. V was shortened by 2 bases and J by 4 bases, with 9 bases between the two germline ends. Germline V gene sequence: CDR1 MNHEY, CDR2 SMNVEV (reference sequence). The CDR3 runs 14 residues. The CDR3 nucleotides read TGTGCCAGCAGTTTAGGGTCCCTATACAATGAGCAGTTCTTC. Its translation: CASSLGSLYNEQFF.

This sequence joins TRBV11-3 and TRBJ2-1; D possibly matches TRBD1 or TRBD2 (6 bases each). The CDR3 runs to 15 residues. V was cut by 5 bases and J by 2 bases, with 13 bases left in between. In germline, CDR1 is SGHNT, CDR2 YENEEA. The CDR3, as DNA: TGTGCCAGCAGCCCCCGGGGGCGCCCCTACAATGAGCAGTTCTTC. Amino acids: CASSPRGRPYNEQFF.

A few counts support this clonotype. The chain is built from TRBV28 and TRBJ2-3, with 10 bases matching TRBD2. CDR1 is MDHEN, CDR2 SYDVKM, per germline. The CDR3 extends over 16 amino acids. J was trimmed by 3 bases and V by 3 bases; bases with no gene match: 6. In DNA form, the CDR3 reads TGTGCCAGCAGTTTCGCGATTAGCGGGAGGACAGATACGCAGTATTTT. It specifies CASSFAISGRTDTQYF.

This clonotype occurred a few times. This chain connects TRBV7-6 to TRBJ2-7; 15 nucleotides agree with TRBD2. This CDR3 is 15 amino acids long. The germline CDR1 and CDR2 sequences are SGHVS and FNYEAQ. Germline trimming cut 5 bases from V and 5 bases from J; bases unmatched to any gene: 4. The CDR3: CASSLGLAGGNEQYF. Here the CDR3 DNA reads TGTGCCAGCAGCCTCGGACTAGCGGGAGGGAACGAGCAGTACTTC.

The CDR3 bases are TGTGCCAGCAGTGAAGACAGGGTGCGTTCACCCCTCCACTTT. Translating it yields CASSEDRVRSPLHF. The chain combines TRBV27 with TRBJ1-6; 7 bases map to TRBD1. Germline CDR1 MNHEY, CDR2 SMNVEV (reference sequence). The CDR3 contains 14 residues. V was pared by 5 bases and J by 9 bases, with 7 bases of the junction left unmatched.

The CDR3 sequence: CASSTLDSYEQYF. In DNA, the CDR3 is TGTGCCAGCAGCACACTGGACAGCTACGAGCAGTACTTC. The chain uses TRBV7-9 and TRBJ2-7, with D perhaps matching TRBD1 (6 bases). The CDR3 is 13 amino acids. Germline CDR1 is SEHNR and CDR2 is FQNEAQ (reference sequence). The V gene lost 5 bases and the J gene lost 3 bases, with 11 bases spanning the gap.

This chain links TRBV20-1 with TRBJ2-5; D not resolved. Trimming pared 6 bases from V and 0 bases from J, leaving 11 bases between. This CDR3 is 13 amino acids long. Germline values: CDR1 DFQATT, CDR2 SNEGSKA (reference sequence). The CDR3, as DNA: TGCAGTGCCACCGACGGTTACCAAGAGACCCAGTACTTC. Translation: CSATDGYQETQYF.

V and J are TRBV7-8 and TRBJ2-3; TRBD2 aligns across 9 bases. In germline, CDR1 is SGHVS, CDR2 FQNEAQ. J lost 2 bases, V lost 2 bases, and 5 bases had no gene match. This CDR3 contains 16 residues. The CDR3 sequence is CASSLFAGGPTDTQYF. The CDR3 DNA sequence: TGTGCCAGCAGCTTATTTGCGGGAGGGCCCACAGATACGCAGTATTTT.

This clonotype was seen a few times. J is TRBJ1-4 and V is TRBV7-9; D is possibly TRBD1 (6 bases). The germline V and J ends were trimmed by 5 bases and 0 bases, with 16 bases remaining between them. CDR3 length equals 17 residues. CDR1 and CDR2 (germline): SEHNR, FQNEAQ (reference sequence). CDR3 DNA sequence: TGTGCCAGCAGCCCTCTAAGGGGGGAGGCAACTAATGAAAAACTGTTTTTT. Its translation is CASSPLRGEATNEKLFF. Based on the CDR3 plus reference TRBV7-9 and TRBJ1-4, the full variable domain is DTGVSQNPRHKITKRGQNVTFRCDPISEHNRLYWYRQTLGQGPEFLTYFQNEAQLEKSRLLSDRFSAERPKGSFSTLEIQRTEQGDSAMYLCASSPLRGEATNEKLFFGSGTQLSVL.

The CDR3 spells CASSLIGSGANVLTF. The CDR3 DNA sequence: TGTGCCAGCAGCTTAATAGGGTCTGGGGCCAACGTCCTGACTTTC. This rearrangement joins TRBV7-3 to TRBJ2-6; no firm D call. CDR1 is SGHTA, CDR2 FQGTGA, per germline. Trimming removed 1 base from V and 1 base from J, with 5 bases in between. This CDR3 has 15 residues.

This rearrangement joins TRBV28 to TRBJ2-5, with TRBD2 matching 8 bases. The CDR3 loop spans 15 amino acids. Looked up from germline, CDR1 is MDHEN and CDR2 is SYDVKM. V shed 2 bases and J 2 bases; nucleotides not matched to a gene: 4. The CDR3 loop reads CASSLILAEQETQYF. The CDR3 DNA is TGTGCCAGCAGTTTAATACTAGCGGAGCAAGAGACCCAGTACTTC.

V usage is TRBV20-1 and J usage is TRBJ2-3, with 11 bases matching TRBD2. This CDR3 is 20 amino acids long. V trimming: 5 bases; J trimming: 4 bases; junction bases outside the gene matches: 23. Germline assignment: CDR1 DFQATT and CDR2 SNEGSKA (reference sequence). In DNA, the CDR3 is TGCAGTGCTTGGAGCCCCCGGCTAGCGGGAGGAACGACCCCCGCAGATACGCAGTATTTT. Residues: CSAWSPRLAGGTTPADTQYF.

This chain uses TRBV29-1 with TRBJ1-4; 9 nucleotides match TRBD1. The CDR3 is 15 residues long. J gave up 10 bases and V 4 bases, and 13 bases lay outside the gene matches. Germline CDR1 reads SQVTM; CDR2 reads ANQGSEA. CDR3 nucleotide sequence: TGCAGCGTTGGACTTCGGACAGGGGCTTGCCCAAAACTGTTTTTT. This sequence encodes CSVGLRTGACPKLFF.

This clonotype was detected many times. CDR3 residues: CASSPALEGRGNGYTF. The CDR3, as DNA: TGTGCCAGCAGTCCAGCCCTAGAAGGGCGAGGGAATGGCTACACCTTC. The chain couples TRBV12-3 or TRBV12-4 to TRBJ1-2, with D hard to call. Trimming pared 5 bases from V and 6 bases from J, leaving 22 bases between. CDR3 length: 16 residues.

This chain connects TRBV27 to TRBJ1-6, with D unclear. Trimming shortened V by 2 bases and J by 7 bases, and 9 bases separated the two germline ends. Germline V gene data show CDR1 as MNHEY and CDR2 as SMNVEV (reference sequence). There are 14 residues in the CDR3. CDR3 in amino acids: CASSLRQSNSPLHF. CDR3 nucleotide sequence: TGTGCCAGCAGTTTACGACAATCGAATTCACCCCTCCACTTT.

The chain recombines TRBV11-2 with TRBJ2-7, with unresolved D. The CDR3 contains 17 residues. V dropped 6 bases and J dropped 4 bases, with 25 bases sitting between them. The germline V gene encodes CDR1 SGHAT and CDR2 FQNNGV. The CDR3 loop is CASRTIKRVNTTYEQYF. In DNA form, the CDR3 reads TGTGCCAGCAGGACGATTAAAAGGGTTAATACTACGTACGAGCAGTACTTC.

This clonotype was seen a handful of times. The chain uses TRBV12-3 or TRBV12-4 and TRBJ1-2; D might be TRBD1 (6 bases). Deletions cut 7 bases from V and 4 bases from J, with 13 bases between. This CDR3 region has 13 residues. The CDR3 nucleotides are TGTGCCAGCACCCTAACAGGGCCCTATGGCTACACCTTC. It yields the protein CASTLTGPYGYTF.

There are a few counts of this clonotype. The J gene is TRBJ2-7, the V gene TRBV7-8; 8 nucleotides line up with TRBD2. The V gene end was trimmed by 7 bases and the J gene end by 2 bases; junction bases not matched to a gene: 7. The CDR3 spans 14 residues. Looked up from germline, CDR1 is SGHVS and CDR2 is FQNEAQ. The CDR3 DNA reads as TGTGCCAGCATACCCGACGGGGGGGCCTACGAGCAGTACTTC. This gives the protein CASIPDGGAYEQYF.

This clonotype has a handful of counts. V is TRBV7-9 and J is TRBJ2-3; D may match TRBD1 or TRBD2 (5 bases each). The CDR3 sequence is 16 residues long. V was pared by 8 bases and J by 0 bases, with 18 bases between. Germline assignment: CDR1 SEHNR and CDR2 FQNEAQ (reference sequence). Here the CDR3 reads CASPGPNSASTDTQYF. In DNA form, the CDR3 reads TGTGCCAGCCCGGGGCCCAACAGCGCCAGCACAGATACGCAGTATTTT.

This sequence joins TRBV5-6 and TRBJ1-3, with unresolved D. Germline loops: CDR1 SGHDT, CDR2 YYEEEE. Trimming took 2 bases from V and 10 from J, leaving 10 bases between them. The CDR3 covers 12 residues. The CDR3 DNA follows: TGTGCCAGCAGCTTTGGGTCTGGTACCATATATTTT. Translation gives CASSFGSGTIYF.

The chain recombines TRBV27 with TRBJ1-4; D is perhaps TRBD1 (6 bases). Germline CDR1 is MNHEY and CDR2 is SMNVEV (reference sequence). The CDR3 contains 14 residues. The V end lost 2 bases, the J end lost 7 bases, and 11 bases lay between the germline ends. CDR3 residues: CASSLQGRSEKLFF. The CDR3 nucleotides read TGTGCCAGCAGTTTACAGGGGCGAAGTGAAAAACTGTTTTTT. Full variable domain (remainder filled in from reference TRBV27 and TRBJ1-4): EAQVTQNPRYLITVTGKKLTVTCSQNMNHEYMSWYRQDPGLGLRQIYYSMNVEVTDKGDVPEGYKVSRKEKRNFPLILESPSPNQTSLYFCASSLQGRSEKLFFGSGTQLSVL.

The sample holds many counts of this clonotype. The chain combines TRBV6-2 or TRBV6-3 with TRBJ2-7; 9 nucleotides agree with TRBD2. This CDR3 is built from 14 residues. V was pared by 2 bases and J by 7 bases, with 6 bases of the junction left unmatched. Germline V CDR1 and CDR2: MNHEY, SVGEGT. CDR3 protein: CASSYEREVVEQYF. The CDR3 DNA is TGTGCCAGCAGTTACGAGCGGGAGGTAGTAGAGCAGTACTTC.

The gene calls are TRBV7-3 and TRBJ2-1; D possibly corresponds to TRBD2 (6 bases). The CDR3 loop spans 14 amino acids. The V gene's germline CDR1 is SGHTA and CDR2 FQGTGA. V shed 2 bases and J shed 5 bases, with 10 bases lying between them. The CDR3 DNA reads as TGTGCCAGCAGCTTATCTAGCGCCGACAATGAGCAGTTCTTC. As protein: CASSLSSADNEQFF. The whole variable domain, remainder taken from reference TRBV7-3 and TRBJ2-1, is GAGVSQTPSNKVTEKGKYVELRCDPISGHTALYWYRQSLGQGPEFLIYFQGTGAADDSGLPNDRFFAVRPEGSVSTLKIQRTERGDSAVYLCASSLSSADNEQFFGPGTRLTVL.